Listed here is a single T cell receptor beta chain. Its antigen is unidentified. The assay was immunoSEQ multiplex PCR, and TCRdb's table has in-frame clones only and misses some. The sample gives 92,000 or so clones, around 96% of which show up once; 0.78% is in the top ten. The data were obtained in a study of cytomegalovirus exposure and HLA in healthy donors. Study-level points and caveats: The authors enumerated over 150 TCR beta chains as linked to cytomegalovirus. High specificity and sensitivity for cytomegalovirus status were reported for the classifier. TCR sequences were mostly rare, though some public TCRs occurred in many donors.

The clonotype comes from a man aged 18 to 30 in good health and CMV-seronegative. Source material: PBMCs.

The CDR3 coding sequence is TGCGCCAGCAGCTTGGGCGGGACTCAGGACTACGAGCAGTACTTC. Translated, it gives CASSLGGTQDYEQYF. The rearrangement links TRBV5-1 to TRBJ2-7; maybe TRBD2 (6 bases). The ends were cut back, 0 bases at V and 3 bases at J, with 13 bases in the middle. The CDR3 covers 15 residues. CDR1 SGHRS and CDR2 YFSETQ come from the germline V gene. Supplemented by reference TRBV5-1 and TRBJ2-7, the full variable domain reads KAGVTQTPRYLIKTRGQQVTLSCSPISGHRSVSWYQQTPGQGLQFLFEYFSETQRNKGNFPGRFSGRQFSNSRSEMNVSTLELGDSALYLCASSLGGTQDYEQYFGPGTRLTVT.